These 10 T cell receptor beta chains came from one sample sequenced in a study of T cell changes during pregnancy in multiple sclerosis. Generated by immunoSEQ multiplex PCR, the TCRdb table keeps only in-frame clones and is missing some. This table holds almost 20,000 clones, roughly 90% found once. The sample consisted of CD8+ T cells from peripheral blood mononuclear cells, taken in the third trimester of pregnancy. Receptors were obtained from a female donor in good health, enrolled as a control in a pregnancy study.

This clone has just a few counts. The rearrangement uses TRBV9 and TRBJ2-3; 13 bases agree with TRBD2. The J segment lost 4 bases and the V segment lost 5 bases, leaving 7 bases of the junction unmatched. Per the germline V gene, CDR1 is SGDLS and CDR2 is YYNGEE. The CDR3 loop spans 16 amino acids. The DNA of the CDR3 is TGTGCCAGCAGTACAACTGGACTAGCGGGAGCAGATACGCAGTATTTT. The encoded protein is CASSTTGLAGADTQYF.

The chain recombines TRBV27 with TRBJ2-1, with TRBD2 identical over 11 bases. After removal of 5 bases from V and 7 bases from J, the junction contained 7 bases not matched to a gene. CDR1 is MNHEY, CDR2 SMNVEV, per germline (reference sequence). The CDR3 is made up of 15 amino acids. The CDR3 loop is CASSIELAGVNEQFF. CDR3 nucleotides: TGTGCCAGCAGTATCGAACTAGCGGGGGTTAATGAGCAGTTCTTC.

This clone was recorded once. The chain recombines TRBV5-4 with TRBJ2-7, with TRBD1 matching 8 bases. After removal of 1 base from V and 5 bases from J, the junction contained 5 bases not matched to a gene. This CDR3 spans 14 amino acids. Germline loops: CDR1 SGHNT, CDR2 YYREEE (reference sequence). The CDR3 nucleotides read TGTGCCAGCAGCTTGCCAGGGGGCATCCACGAGCAGTACTTC. This translates into CASSLPGGIHEQYF. The complete variable domain, with remaining parts taken from reference TRBV5-4 and TRBJ2-7, reads ETGVTQSPTHLIKTRGQQVTLRCSSQSGHNTVSWYQQALGQGPQFIFQYYREEENGRGNFPPRFSGLQFPNYSSELNVNALELDDSALYLCASSLPGGIHEQYFGPGTRLTVT.

The chain links TRBV6-1 to TRBJ2-1, with TRBD2 as a possible D gene (5 bases). Germline CDR1 and CDR2: MNHNS and SASEGT. CDR3 length: 14 residues. The V and J ends lost 7 bases and 3 bases respectively, with 13 bases between them. The CDR3 coding sequence is TGTGCCAGCACGGGATCAGGAGACTACAATGAGCAGTTCTTC. Its translation is CASTGSGDYNEQFF.

This clone was seen once. The J gene is TRBJ2-7, the V gene TRBV7-9; a weak D match, TRBD2 (5 bases). The ends were cut back, 6 bases at V and 5 bases at J, with 20 bases in the middle. CDR3 length: 15 residues. Germline V gives CDR1 SEHNR, CDR2 FQNEAQ (reference sequence). The CDR3 sequence is CASSVLGLATHEQYF. CDR3 DNA: TGTGCCAGCAGTGTACTGGGCCTAGCCACCCACGAGCAGTACTTC.

The chain links TRBV27 to TRBJ2-7; unclear D gene. This CDR3 comprises 16 residues. Germline CDR1 is MNHEY and CDR2 is SMNVEV (reference sequence). The V gene lost 5 bases and the J gene lost 0 bases, with 17 bases spanning the gap. The CDR3 reads CASSPRVGALSYEQYF. CDR3 DNA sequence: TGTGCCAGCAGTCCCCGGGTAGGTGCCCTCTCCTACGAGCAGTACTTC.

This chain uses TRBV6-1 with TRBJ2-1; 14 bases line up with TRBD2. Germline V gene sequence: CDR1 MNHNS, CDR2 SASEGT. V lost 4 bases and J lost 8; bases outside the gene matches: 7. The CDR3 sequence is 16 residues long. DNA of the CDR3: TGTGCCAGCAGTGCCATCTCGGGACTAGCGGGAGATGAGCAGTTCTTC. Its translation: CASSAISGLAGDEQFF.

The J gene is TRBJ2-7, the V gene TRBV19; D is perhaps TRBD2 (5 bases). With 3 bases removed from V and 3 bases from J, the gap between germline ends came to 12 bases. Germline CDR1 is LNHDA and CDR2 is SQIVND (reference sequence). This CDR3 is built from 14 residues. The CDR3 spells CASSIAGGGYEQYF. The CDR3 DNA is TGTGCCAGTAGTATTGCGGGTGGAGGCTACGAGCAGTACTTC.

Only a few counts were recorded for this clone. A junction end diverges from the germline sequence, so it may reflect a read error. V gene TRBV10-2 combines with J gene TRBJ1-2; TRBD1 might be the D (6 bases). The CDR3 has 12 residues. Germline values: CDR1 WSHSY, CDR2 SAAADI. CDR3 loop: CASAIPKSGQHF. The CDR3 DNA is TGCGCCAGCGCCATTCCCAAGTCGGGACAACACTTC.

The chain links TRBV19 to TRBJ2-1; D not resolved. Germline-derived CDR1 and CDR2 are LNHDA and SQIVND (reference sequence). The ends were cut back, 1 base at V and 9 bases at J, with 7 bases in the middle. This CDR3 spans 12 amino acids. The CDR3 sequence is CASSIVPGEQFF. CDR3 nucleotides: TGTGCCAGTAGTATAGTCCCGGGTGAGCAGTTCTTC.